This T cell receptor beta chain appears in the sequencing data of a study of T cells in Graves' hyperthyroidism and ophthalmopathy (dated by TCRdb to the late 2010s). Some background on the complete study: Peripheral blood samples were taken at initial diagnosis, before any treatment was given. In several Graves' hyperthyroidism patients, the study also compared T-cell repertoires from thyroid tissue with T-cell repertoires from blood. The 100 or so discovery patients were divided at random into training and test sets in a 7:3 ratio. Following sampling, methimazole starting at 30 mg daily was given to hyperthyroidism patients, and high-dose intravenous methylprednisolone was given to ophthalmopathy patients. TCR V-J signatures able to tell the groups apart were searched for in a discovery cohort of 90 to 100 patients, of whom over 40 had Graves' ophthalmopathy and about 60 had stable Graves' hyperthyroidism. An independent validation cohort of 18 to 20 hyperthyroidism patients and roughly 16 patients who later progressed to ophthalmopathy tested prospective prediction of ophthalmopathy. The paper describes TCR Vbeta CDR3 sequencing of fewer than 150 peripheral blood samples, made up of fewer than 50 ophthalmopathy patients, around 78 hyperthyroidism patients and 17 progressor patients. What the work shows at the level of the full study, not this receptor alone: During validation, the model predicted progression to ophthalmopathy a median of approximately 6.5 months ahead of onset, with almost 71% sensitivity and 72% to 85% specificity. Most expanded thyroid clonotypes (frequency above 0.001) were also found in blood, which suggests that blood repertoires may mirror thyroid immune responses. No statistical method was used to set the sample size in advance, and investigators knew the group allocation. Ophthalmopathy was separated from stable hyperthyroidism by a 13 V-J signature model, with around 90% sensitivity and about 81% specificity obtained in cross-validation and 80%/75% obtained in testing.

There are a few counts of this clonotype. It lacks a known antigen. No base qualities exist here, and no much larger clone lies one base off it. Amplification of TCR beta CDR3 regions was carried out from RNA transcripts. A first-round RT-PCR of the TCR CDR3 used the HTBI primer set with the Qiagen OneStep RT-PCR kit. Libraries were constructed in a second round of multiplex PCR, after which size selection and purification were performed. The libraries were sequenced on an Illumina HiSeq2000 using paired-end 100 bp reads. Per the authors' processing: SOAPnuke was used to process the raw data, with reads discarded if the reads contained adapters or uncalled bases, had a mean Phred below 15, or lacked an exact constant-primer or identifier match. COPE v1.2.5 was used to merge the high-quality paired reads, and each unique nucleotide sequence was defined as a clonotype. Clonotypes were aligned to IMGT TRBV, TRBD and TRBJ reference segments using MiTCR v1.1. Only V-J combinations with frequency above 0.0001, covering about 99% of repertoires, were analysed. A TCS score was defined as the ratio of F50 (clonal expansion) to E x V (chaos), with BLOSUM62-based TCRdist applied between CDR3 peptides within each V-J. Welch's t-statistics and random forest reduced roughly 540 V-J features to 10 to 15, which were used in a naive Bayes classifier (R e1071). The public reads were reprocessed in TCRdb via fastp at Q25 and MiXCR, keeping in-frame beta chains. Every distinct CDR3 protein forms one entry, paired with its most common genes and DNA. The V and J calls follow TCRdb's processing rather than the paper's. The sample table lists roughly 420,000 distinct CDR3 sequences, roughly 15% of them with a count of one. The top ten hold about 5% of the sample.

Graves' hyperthyroidism was defined as stable when no progression to ophthalmopathy occurred over 18 months of follow-up. Hyperthyroidism patients were newly diagnosed, with disease duration under 2 months, and aged 18 to 65 years. Exclusion was applied to patients with uncontrolled infections, other autoimmune diseases, pregnancy or lactation. Diagnoses were based on clinical symptoms, serum thyroxine and TRAb, thyroid ultrasound and orbital computed tomography. Ficoll-Paque density gradient centrifugation was used to isolate PBMCs from approximately 10 ml of fresh peripheral blood. Total RNA was extracted with Trizol reagent, and quality was checked on an Agilent 2100 Bioanalyzer. This TCR derives from a woman aged 18-30 years with Graves' hyperthyroidism. Sequences were obtained from blood.

The CDR3 sequence is CATSESLAGKYNEQFF. The DNA sequence is as follows: TGTGCCACCAGTGAGTCTCTAGCGGGGAAATACAATGAGCAGTTCTTC. The chain joins TRBV24-1 to TRBJ2-1; TRBD2 agrees with 9 junctional bases. From the cysteine up to the phenylalanine, the CDR3 has a length of 16 residues. Just CDR3 DNA is preserved here, 48 bases in frame from base 1. From V the trimming removes 4 bases and from J it removes 4 bases, while the gene matches leave 7 bases of the junction unaccounted for. Taken from the germline V gene, the CDR1 and CDR2 loops are KGHDR and SFDVKD.